This TCR beta chain was observed in a study of T-cell memory formation after mild COVID-19. In germline, CDR1 is SEHNR, CDR2 FQNEAQ (reference sequence). The V gene lost 7 bases and the J gene lost 1 base, with 13 bases spanning the gap. The CDR3 sequence is 14 residues long. This clonotype was picked up a small number of times. TCRdb recomputed calls from the 5' RACE reads with MiXCR, one row per CDR3 protein. The sample holds more than 150,000 distinct CDR3 sequences, about a fifth seen once. Source material: PBMCs or a T cell subset sorted from them (not recorded which). The J gene is TRBJ1-1, the V gene TRBV7-9; a possible D gene is TRBD1 (5 bases). The receptor was isolated from an adult woman who had mild COVID-19 (a few samples of this study predate the infection). Cell type and time point are not known. In DNA, the CDR3 is TGTGCCAGCATGATAGGCGGGGGGAACACTGAAGCTTTCTTT. Residues: CASMIGGGNTEAFF.